The entry that follows covers one T cell receptor beta chain sequence. Its target is not known. This sample is drawn from a study of shared clonotypes between healthy human individuals. Across the whole study: CD8 memory received one plate per donor, CD8 naive two, CD4 memory three and CD4 naive three.

The CDR3 extends over 15 amino acids. V shed 9 bases, J shed 9 bases, and the junction held 10 bases outside the gene matches. Germline V lookup: CDR1 SNHLY, CDR2 FYNNEI. Study-level findings and limits: Memory subsets generally showed lower estimated richness than naive subsets.

Libraries were prepared by immunoSEQ multiplex PCR; TCRdb keeps only in-frame clonotypes and omits some of them. The sample carries fewer than 2.5 million clones, 93% recorded once. The donors, healthy adults who were HIV-negative, had experienced no recent acute infections or vaccinations. Input material: naive CD4+ T cells from PBMCs. Stated subset: CD45RA+ positively selected. The chain couples TRBV2 to TRBJ2-1; 14 nucleotides align to TRBD2. The source is a man aged 18 to 29 in good health. Some clones in this sample may be carry-over from other donors' samples. In nucleotides, the CDR3 is TGTGCCAGTCTCCTCGGACTAGCGGGAGGTTCTGAGCAGTTCTTC. This encodes CASLLGLAGGSEQFF.